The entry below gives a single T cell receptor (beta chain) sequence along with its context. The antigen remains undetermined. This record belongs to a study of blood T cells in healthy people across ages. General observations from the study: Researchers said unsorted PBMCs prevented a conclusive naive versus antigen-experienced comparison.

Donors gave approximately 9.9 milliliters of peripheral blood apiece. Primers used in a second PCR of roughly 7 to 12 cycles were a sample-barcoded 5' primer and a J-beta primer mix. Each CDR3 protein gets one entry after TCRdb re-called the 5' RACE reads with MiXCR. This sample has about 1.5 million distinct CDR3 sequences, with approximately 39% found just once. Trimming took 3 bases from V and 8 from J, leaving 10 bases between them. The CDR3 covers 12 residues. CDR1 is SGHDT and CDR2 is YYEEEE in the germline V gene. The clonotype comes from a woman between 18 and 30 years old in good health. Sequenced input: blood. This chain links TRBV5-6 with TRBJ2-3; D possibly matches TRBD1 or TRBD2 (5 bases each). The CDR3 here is CASSYGTGTQYF. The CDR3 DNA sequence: TGTGCCAGCAGCTATGGGACGGGTACGCAGTATTTT.